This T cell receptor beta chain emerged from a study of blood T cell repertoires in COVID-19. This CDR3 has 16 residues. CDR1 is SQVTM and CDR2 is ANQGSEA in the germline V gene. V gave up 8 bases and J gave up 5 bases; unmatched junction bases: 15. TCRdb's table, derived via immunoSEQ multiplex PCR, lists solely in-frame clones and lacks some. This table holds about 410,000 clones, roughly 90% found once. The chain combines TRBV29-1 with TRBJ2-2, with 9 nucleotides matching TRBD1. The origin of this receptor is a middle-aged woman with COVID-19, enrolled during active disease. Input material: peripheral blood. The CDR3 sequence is CSIGTGYRGRTGELFF. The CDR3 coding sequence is TGCAGCATTGGGACAGGGTATAGAGGAAGGACCGGGGAGCTGTTTTTT.